The sequence of this TCR beta chain was determined in a study of CD8 T cells in Susac syndrome. V was clipped by 0 bases and J by 2 bases; unmatched bases: 6. Germline loops: CDR1 GTSNPN, CDR2 SVGIG (reference sequence). The CDR3 contains 15 residues. Reverse transcription of roughly 0.45 to 1 ug RNA was performed with random hexamers. By means of immunoSEQ multiplex PCR, TCR beta CDR3 spanning 54 Vbeta and 13 Jbeta underwent amplification. MiXCR, applied by TCRdb to the immunoSEQ multiplex PCR reads, yields one record per CDR3 protein. The sample shows 95,000 to 150,000 distinct CDR3 sequences, roughly 94% of them seen only once.

Source material: CD8+ T cells from PBMCs. This TCR derives from a human donor with Susac syndrome. This rearrangement joins TRBV30 to TRBJ1-2, with 7 bases aligning to TRBD1. CDR3 in DNA: TGTGCCTGGAGTGTAGAGGGGGCTAGGAACTATGGCTACACCTTC. Amino acid sequence: CAWSVEGARNYGYTF.